The rows below give T cell receptor beta chains drawn from one sample of a study of blood T cell repertoires in COVID-19. TCRdb's copy holds only in-frame clones and misses some; the assay was immunoSEQ multiplex PCR. The table lists about 87,000 clones, around 80% of them singletons. Sequenced: peripheral blood. These receptors originate from a woman aged 60 to 75 with acute or convalescent COVID-19. Both conserved end residues are part of each CDR3.

v_gene: TRBV7-3; j_gene: TRBJ2-5; CDR3aa: CASSRSGGRETQYF
v_gene: TRBV25-1; j_gene: TRBJ1-3; CDR3aa: CASSEFDRVFGNTIYF
v_gene: TRBV1; j_gene: TRBJ2-7; CDR3aa: CTSKRLAGVTQTYEQYF
v_gene: TRBV7-2; j_gene: TRBJ2-7; CDR3aa: CASSRNYGQGLSSSGEQYF
v_gene: TRBV5-4; j_gene: TRBJ2-5; CDR3aa: CASSLVSGEETQYF
v_gene: TRBV11-1; j_gene: TRBJ1-1; CDR3aa: CASSLTRGATEAFF
v_gene: TRBV12-3/TRBV12-4; j_gene: TRBJ1-1; CDR3aa: CASSLAQGPTFF
v_gene: TRBV7-9; j_gene: TRBJ2-2; CDR3aa: CASSLALGQAAGELFF
v_gene: TRBV6-5; j_gene: TRBJ1-4; CDR3aa: CASSPVYYEKLFF
v_gene: TRBV3-1/TRBV3-2; j_gene: TRBJ2-7; CDR3aa: CASSNGQGRAYEQYF
v_gene: TRBV3-1/TRBV3-2; j_gene: TRBJ2-3; CDR3aa: CASSQDLREGGTDTQYF
v_gene: TRBV6-1; j_gene: TRBJ1-1; CDR3aa: CASSEYSIGGGLPEAFF
v_gene: TRBV5-6; j_gene: TRBJ1-1; CDR3aa: CASSPRIGNTEAFF
v_gene: TRBV28; j_gene: TRBJ1-1; CDR3aa: CASSLRYTEAFF
v_gene: TRBV10-3; j_gene: TRBJ2-1; CDR3aa: CAISRTGGTYNEQFF
v_gene: TRBV30; j_gene: TRBJ2-7; CDR3aa: CAWSPGGAEQYF
v_gene: TRBV3-1/TRBV3-2; j_gene: TRBJ1-6; CDR3aa: CASSQDAPPPVPHKHYNSPLHF
v_gene: TRBV28; j_gene: TRBJ1-1; CDR3aa: CASSSTRGEAFF
v_gene: TRBV5-1; j_gene: TRBJ2-3; CDR3aa: CASLRDSSTDTQYF
v_gene: TRBV5-6; j_gene: TRBJ1-2; CDR3aa: CASRQTGTQGGYTF
v_gene: TRBV14; j_gene: TRBJ1-1; CDR3aa: CASSQQTTEYHEAFF
v_gene: TRBV6-6; j_gene: TRBJ2-2; CDR3aa: CASSITSGEGGELFF
v_gene: TRBV11-3; j_gene: TRBJ2-5; CDR3aa: CASARSPGLGQETQYF
v_gene: TRBV19; j_gene: TRBJ1-2; CDR3aa: CASQISLTGGYGYTF
v_gene: TRBV10-1; j_gene: TRBJ1-1; CDR3aa: CASSYGPGMNTEAFF
v_gene: TRBV24-1; j_gene: TRBJ2-3; CDR3aa: CATSDSYLAGQTAKTQYF
v_gene: TRBV29-1; j_gene: TRBJ2-1; CDR3aa: CSGWGGSSYNEQFF
v_gene: TRBV6-5; j_gene: TRBJ1-4; CDR3aa: CASSYRATNEKLFF
v_gene: TRBV5-1; j_gene: TRBJ1-6; CDR3aa: CASSLGDRGYNSPLHF
v_gene: TRBV27; j_gene: TRBJ1-2; CDR3aa: CASSFGQGDYGYTF
v_gene: TRBV28; j_gene: TRBJ1-2; CDR3aa: CATGVRGSYGYTF
v_gene: TRBV6-2/TRBV6-3; j_gene: TRBJ1-1; CDR3aa: CASSLQGYTEAFF
v_gene: TRBV18; j_gene: TRBJ1-5; CDR3aa: CASSPDRVGQPQHF
v_gene: TRBV5-4; j_gene: TRBJ1-4; CDR3aa: CASSLSIGQGADEKLFF
v_gene: TRBV7-9; j_gene: TRBJ2-7; CDR3aa: CASSLVTGGITSSYEQYF
v_gene: TRBV7-8; j_gene: TRBJ2-2; CDR3aa: CASSLGSGGELFF
v_gene: TRBV20-1; j_gene: TRBJ1-2; CDR3aa: CSADPGRGYTF
v_gene: TRBV18; j_gene: TRBJ1-6; CDR3aa: CASSPPTSSYNSPLHF
v_gene: TRBV6-2/TRBV6-3; j_gene: TRBJ1-5; CDR3aa: CASSGGQGYKPQHF
v_gene: TRBV19; j_gene: TRBJ1-4; CDR3aa: CASSRGNEKLFF